This T cell receptor beta chain stems from a study of control samples from healthy donors and cancer patients. CDR1 is LGHNA and CDR2 is YNFKEQ in the germline V gene. The CDR3 has 15 residues. V lost 4 bases to trimming and J lost 14 bases, with 25 bases between them. Using immunoSEQ multiplex PCR, the repertoire was profiled, and TCRdb retains in-frame clones only, with some absent. Here the sample spans 100,000 to 150,000 clones, 80% to 95% being singletons. This chain uses TRBV4-2 with TRBJ2-3; weak D call: TRBD2 (7 bases). Sample: blood. The clonotype originates from a woman in her fifties or sixties in good health. As DNA, the CDR3 is TGTGCCAGCAGCCCTGGGGCGGGGGCGCACGGAGAGGGGTATTTT. Translated: CASSPGAGAHGEGYF.